The rows below give T cell receptor beta chains drawn from one sample of a study of STAT5B mutations in CD4+ large granular lymphocyte leukemia. Clones were read by immunoSEQ multiplex PCR, and TCRdb kept only the in-frame ones, dropping some. The repertoire holds about 30,000 clones, roughly three quarters seen once, with approximately 2% in the top ten. Input material: CD4+ T cells from blood buffy coats. The source is a human donor in good health. Each CDR3 is given with its conserved first and last residue. The D gene is left open where the match is weak. Some rows mark clone size as missing; the rest say once, few, many or name a class of expanded clone.

J | size | length | V | D | CDR3 | DNA
TRBJ1-4 | once | 13 | TRBV19 | . | CASSIDQGRKLFF | TGTGCCAGTAGTATAGATCAGGGTCGAAAACTGTTTTTT
TRBJ2-7 | few | 12 | TRBV2 | . | CASSTDRTEQYF | TGTGCCAGCAGTACTGACAGGACCGAGCAGTACTTC
TRBJ2-5 | . | 14 | TRBV9 | . | CASSSGGAEQTQYF | TGTGCCAGCAGCAGTGGGGGGGCCGAACAGACCCAGTACTTC
TRBJ1-3 | . | 16 | TRBV5-1 | TRBD1 | CASSSSGTGPGNTIYF | TGCGCCAGCAGCTCTTCCGGGACAGGACCTGGAAACACCATATATTTT
TRBJ1-6 | . | 15 | TRBV5-1 | TRBD1 | CASSIRTGGNSPLHF | TGCGCCAGCAGCATCCGGACAGGGGGGAATTCACCCCTCCACTTT
TRBJ1-1 | . | 14 | TRBV7-2 | TRBD1 | CASSLAGQGTEAFF | TGTGCCAGCAGCCTGGCTGGACAGGGCACTGAAGCTTTCTTT
TRBJ2-5 | once | 15 | TRBV4-2 | TRBD2 | CASSQDASGGGTQYF | TGTGCCAGCAGCCAAGATGCTAGCGGGGGGGGGACCCAGTACTTC
TRBJ1-3 | . | 14 | TRBV7-6 | . | CASSLKGAGNTIYF | TGTGCCAGCAGCTTAAAAGGGGCTGGAAACACCATATATTTT
TRBJ2-7 | . | 14 | TRBV7-2 | . | CASSLPGDSYEQYF | TGTGCCAGCAGCTTGCCAGGCGATTCCTACGAGCAGTACTTC
TRBJ2-6 | . | 16 | TRBV11-2 | . | CASSPRRGSGANVLTF | TGTGCCAGCAGCCCCCGACGGGGCTCTGGGGCCAACGTCCTGACTTTC
TRBJ2-5 | . | 15 | TRBV27 | TRBD2 | CASSSGTSRQETQYF | TGTGCCAGCAGTTCCGGGACTAGCCGCCAAGAGACCCAGTACTTC
TRBJ1-1 | . | 14 | TRBV30 | TRBD1 | CAWDRGLVYTEAFF | TGTGCCTGGGACAGGGGGCTGGTGTACACTGAAGCTTTCTTT
TRBJ1-6 | . | 14 | TRBV25-1 | . | CASSGVGYNSPLHF | TGTGCCAGCAGTGGGGTGGGCTATAATTCACCCCTCCACTTT
TRBJ2-1 | . | 14 | TRBV7-6 | . | CASSLADTLGEQFF | TGTGCCAGCAGCTTAGCCGACACCTTGGGTGAGCAGTTCTTC
TRBJ1-5 | . | 14 | TRBV19 | . | CASSKGLGDQPQHF | TGTGCCAGTAGTAAGGGACTGGGCGATCAGCCCCAGCATTTT
TRBJ1-4 | . | 16 | TRBV2 | TRBD1 | CASSRDRGRTNEKLFF | TGTGCCAGCAGCCGTGACAGGGGTAGAACTAATGAAAAACTGTTTTTT
TRBJ1-2 | few | 15 | TRBV19 | TRBD1 | CASSMGQGALNGYTF | TGTGCCAGTAGTATGGGACAGGGGGCGCTGAATGGCTACACCTTC
TRBJ1-1 | few | 15 | TRBV23-1 | . | CASSFARGARTEAFF | TGCGCCAGCAGTTTCGCTCGGGGGGCGAGGACTGAAGCTTTCTTT
TRBJ2-3 | once | 16 | TRBV6-1 | TRBD2 | CASSATSGGLTDTQYF | TGTGCCAGCAGTGCAACTAGCGGGGGGTTGACAGATACGCAGTATTTT
TRBJ1-2 | . | 14 | TRBV19 | . | CASRKVSVNYGYTF | TGTGCCAGTAGGAAGGTCAGCGTAAACTATGGCTACACCTTC
TRBJ1-2 | . | 15 | TRBV9 | . | CASSVGPGDHYGYTF | TGTGCCAGCAGCGTAGGGCCAGGGGATCACTATGGCTACACCTTC
TRBJ1-1 | few | 19 | TRBV27 | TRBD1 | CASSSHIRDRAWVNTEAFF | TGTGCCAGCAGTTCACACATTCGGGACAGGGCGTGGGTGAACACTGAAGCTTTCTTT
TRBJ2-1 | . | 18 | TRBV6-1 | TRBD2 | CASSEATSGSLAGNEQFF | TGTGCCAGCAGTGAAGCAACTAGCGGGAGCCTGGCGGGGAATGAGCAGTTCTTC
TRBJ1-2 | few | 12 | TRBV18 | . | CASSPQGYGYTF | TGTGCCAGCTCACCTCAGGGGTATGGCTACACCTTC
TRBJ1-1 | . | 16 | TRBV4-1 | . | CASSQEESGSGTEAFF | TGCGCCAGCAGCCAAGAGGAATCAGGGTCTGGTACTGAAGCTTTCTTT
TRBJ2-5 | . | 17 | TRBV9 | TRBD2 | CASSVVPTSGGRETQYF | TGTGCCAGCAGCGTAGTCCCGACTAGCGGGGGGCGGGAGACCCAGTACTTC
TRBJ1-1 | few | 12 | TRBV28 | . | CASSLTRTEAFF | TGTGCCAGCAGTTTAACCCGAACTGAAGCTTTCTTT
TRBJ2-5 | once | 14 | TRBV7-7 | TRBD1 | CASSLLDRAITQYF | TGTGCCAGCAGCTTACTGGACAGGGCCATAACCCAGTACTTC
TRBJ2-7 | few | 13 | TRBV5-4 | TRBD1 | CASSPGGTYEQYF | TGTGCCAGCAGCCCAGGGGGAACCTACGAGCAGTACTTC
TRBJ2-2 | . | 16 | TRBV18 | TRBD1 | CASSLPRGTGTGELFF | TGTGCCAGCTCACTCCCCCGGGGGACAGGCACCGGGGAGCTGTTTTTT
TRBJ1-2 | . | 16 | TRBV7-8 | . | CASSPPLGQGRWGYTF | TGTGCCAGCAGCCCCCCCCTCGGCCAGGGGAGATGGGGCTACACCTTC
TRBJ1-1 | . | 14 | TRBV5-1 | TRBD1 | CASSRGTANTEAFF | TGCGCCAGCAGCCGGGGGACAGCGAACACTGAAGCTTTCTTT
TRBJ2-3 | . | 16 | TRBV6-5 | . | CASSYSSGGGTDTQYF | TGTGCCAGCAGTTACTCCTCGGGTGGTGGCACAGATACGCAGTATTTT